This TCR beta chain was identified in a study of blood T cells in healthy people across ages (dated by TCRdb to the mid-2010s). About the study as a whole: In model experiments, template switching captured about one uniquely barcoded TCR beta cDNA molecule for every two T cells. Donors were grouped into four age groups: young (average approximately 15 years), middle-aged (roughly 37), aged (62) and long-lived (around 82). For two donors (one aged 18 to 30 and one aged 80 or older), the study analyzed two additional independent replicas of 1 million unique cDNA reads from the same blood draw. Age-related changes in TCR beta repertoire diversity were measured in the study by deep sequencing normalized with unique cDNA molecular identifiers. Overall results and qualifications from the work: Compared with the aged group, more naive CD4+ T cells, fewer expanded clones and increased TCR diversity were shown by the long-lived group, suggesting age selection. As age increased, observed TCR beta diversity per million T cells dropped in a roughly linear way, and a significant reduction was already evident by age 40. Conclusive comparison of naive and antigen-experienced compartments was prevented by the profiling of bulk unsorted PBMCs. The CMV infection status of donors was not known, potentially confounding age-related changes in expanded clonotypes. Observed TCR beta diversity correlated strongly with the percentage of naive T cells measured by flow cytometry. Estimates of total diversity from one million sequenced T cells were regarded as lower bounds and underestimates.

This clonotype was counted only a few times. Its target antigen remains unknown. No base qualities exist here, and no much larger clone lies one base off it. The roughly 42 donors, aged about 6 to 100 years, were systemically healthy Caucasian individuals from Russia. Approximately 10 milliliters of peripheral blood were collected from each donor into EDTA-treated Vacutainer tubes. Ficoll-Paque density-gradient centrifugation was used to isolate PBMCs, with at least 6.5 million obtained per sample. Trizol reagent was used to extract total RNA from PBMCs, with at least 6 micrograms per sample. Naive CD45RAhigh/CD27high T cell percentages were measured by flow cytometry on a PBMC aliquot from every donor. The trim is 4 bases for V and 6 bases for J, with a gap of 14 bases between the germline ends. The CDR3 contains 14 residues, cysteine and phenylalanine counted. Just the 42-base CDR3 DNA is kept, in frame starting at base 1. CDR1 and CDR2 (KGHDR, SFDVKD) derive from the germline V gene.

The protocol used for the library was 5' RACE. This sample was sequenced with an Illumina HiSeq 2500. A second PCR of roughly 7 to 11 cycles was performed with a sample-barcoded 5' primer and a J-beta primer mix. A template-switch 5' adaptor carrying 12 random nucleotides introduced a unique molecular identifier onto each TCR beta cDNA molecule. At least 2.5 million CDR3-containing paired-end reads were obtained from each sample. First-strand cDNA synthesis was performed from all RNA using the Mint cDNA synthesis kit, with priming by a TRBC-specific oligonucleotide. Following uracil-DNA glycosylase treatment, all cDNA underwent a first 18-cycle PCR with the universal primers M1SS and BC2_uni_R. On the authors' methods: For normalization, 1 million high-quality reads were randomly selected from each sample, with every read carrying a distinct molecular identifier. Instead of being binned into consensus sequences, reads that shared molecular identifiers were thrown out. CDR3 identification, clonotype clustering and error correction used MiTCR with a Q25 quality threshold and the strictest error-elimination algorithm. Lower-bound total TCR beta diversity was estimated with a nonparametric unseen species model using Euler transformation. Using fastp trimming at Q25 and MiXCR clonotype assembly, TCRdb reanalyzed the public sequencing data and kept in-frame beta chains. Every distinct CDR3 protein forms one entry, paired with its most common genes and DNA. TCRdb assigned the V and J calls; the authors' analysis was not used. The sample records about 800,000 distinct CDR3 sequences, approximately 25% of which are singletons. Under 4.5% of the sample goes to the ten largest clones.

These data are also associated with another study on T cells of mothers and their children. As that second paper reports: Nine systemically healthy Caucasian individuals, comprising three mothers and their six children, were included as donors. cDNA synthesis used all of the extracted RNA, with roughly 1.5 ug of RNA in each 15 ul reaction. In the second PCR, sample barcodes and 2-4 random nucleotides were introduced via the M1S primer. More than 8 million TCR beta CDR3 reads were obtained from each mother, and about 3 million reads were obtained from each child. Thymic selection similarly shapes TCR recombination output in related and unrelated pairs, with minor effect from inherited differences. Normalized repertoire overlap was always slightly but never significantly higher in related than unrelated mother-child pairs. No persistent microchimeric T cell clones were found, with a detection sensitivity of approximately 100 clones per million clonotypes. The study used deep NGS to compare TCR beta repertoires of mothers and children, seeking features distinguishing related mother-child pairs from unrelated individuals. The mean age was roughly 40 +/- 4 years for the mothers and around 10 +/- 4 years for the children. After adapter ligation with NEBNext reagents, the libraries were sequenced on Illumina HiSeq 2000 with 100+100 nt paired-end reads. Mother and child libraries were prepared a month apart and sequenced in separate runs to prevent cross-contamination. For each donor, between about 450,000 and 2,300,000 distinct TCR beta clonotypes were identified. Naive TCR beta clonotypes were estimated from low-frequency clonotypes matched to each donor's FACS-determined naive share, without sorting.

The sequencing input was blood. The clonotype originates from a boy between 10 and 17 years old in good health. The chain was built from TRBV24-1 and TRBJ2-5, with a weak D call of TRBD1 (6 bases match). CDR3 reads: CATSDQTTGKTQYF. The DNA sequence follows: TGTGCCACCAGTGACCAAACGACAGGCAAGACCCAGTACTTC.